This section outlines one T cell receptor (beta chain) sequence together with its context. Its antigen remains unknown. This sample is drawn from a study of tumor-infiltrating lymphocytes in localized non-small cell lung cancer. Study background: Patients included smokers and never-smokers with various histologies, some sampled after neoadjuvant chemotherapy. From each patient, both tumor and uninvolved lung, non-adjacent to tumor, were sampled. Notes on the study in general: Different pieces of the same tissue went to different assays, confounding technical variation with intratumor heterogeneity. Compared with uninvolved lung, tumors showed higher T cell infiltration by TCRbeta sequencing.

This CDR3 region has 17 residues. Trimming left V 4 bases short and J 0 bases short, with 17 bases between. The germline V gene has CDR1 SGHAT and CDR2 FQNNGV. The table came from immunoSEQ multiplex PCR; TCRdb's copy has only in-frame clones and leaves some out. The sample holds 15,000 or so clones; 70% to 90% are singletons and the top ten take about 3.5%. The clonotype originates from a human donor with non-small cell lung cancer. The sample comprised uninvolved lung tissue not adjacent to the tumor. The gene calls are TRBV11-2 and TRBJ2-3; tentative D call: TRBD2 (6 bases). In DNA form, the CDR3 reads TGTGCCAGCAGCTCTACGGGCGGGGTGCGGAGCACAGATACGCAGTATTTT. This gives the protein CASSSTGGVRSTDTQYF.